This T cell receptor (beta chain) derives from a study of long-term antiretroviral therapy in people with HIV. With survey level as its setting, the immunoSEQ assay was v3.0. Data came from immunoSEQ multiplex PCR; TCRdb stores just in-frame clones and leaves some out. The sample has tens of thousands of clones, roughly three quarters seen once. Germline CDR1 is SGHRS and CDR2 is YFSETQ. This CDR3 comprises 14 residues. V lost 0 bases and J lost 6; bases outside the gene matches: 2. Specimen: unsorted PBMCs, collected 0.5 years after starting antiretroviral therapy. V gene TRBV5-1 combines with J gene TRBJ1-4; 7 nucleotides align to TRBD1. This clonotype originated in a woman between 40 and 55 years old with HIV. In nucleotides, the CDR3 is TGCGCCAGCAGCTTGGGACAGGGAGATGAAAAACTGTTTTTT. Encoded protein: CASSLGQGDEKLFF.